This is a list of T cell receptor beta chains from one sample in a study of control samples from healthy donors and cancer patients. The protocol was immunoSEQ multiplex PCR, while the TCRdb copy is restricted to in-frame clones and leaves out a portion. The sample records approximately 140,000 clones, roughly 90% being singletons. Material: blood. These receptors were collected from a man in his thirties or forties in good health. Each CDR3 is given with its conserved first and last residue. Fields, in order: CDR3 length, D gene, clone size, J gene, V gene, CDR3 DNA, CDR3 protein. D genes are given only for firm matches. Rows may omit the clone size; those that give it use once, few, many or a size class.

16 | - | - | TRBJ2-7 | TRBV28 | TGTGCCAGCAGTTTATGGAAATCCCAGACCTCCTACGAGCAGTACTTC | CASSLWKSQTSYEQYF
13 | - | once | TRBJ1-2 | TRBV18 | TGTGCCAGCGGCACGGTGAGGAGTTATGGCTACACCTTC | CASGTVRSYGYTF
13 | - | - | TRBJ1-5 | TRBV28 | TGTGCCAGCAGTTTAAATAGCAATCAGCCCCAGCATTTT | CASSLNSNQPQHF
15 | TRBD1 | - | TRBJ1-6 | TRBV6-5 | TGTGCCAGCAAGACAACCGGGACAGGGAATTCACCCCTCCACTTT | CASKTTGTGNSPLHF
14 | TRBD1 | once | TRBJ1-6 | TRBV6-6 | TGTGCCAGCAGTCTCACAGGGGAGTATTCACCCCTCCACTTT | CASSLTGEYSPLHF
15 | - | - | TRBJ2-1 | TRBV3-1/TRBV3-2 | TGTGCCAGCAGCCGTTCACTAGTCCCCTACAATGAGCAGTTCTTC | CASSRSLVPYNEQFF
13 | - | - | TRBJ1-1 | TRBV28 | TGTGCCAGCGGCTACGGTACGAACACTGAAGCTTTCTTT | CASGYGTNTEAFF
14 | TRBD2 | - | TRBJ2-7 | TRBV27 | TGTGCCAGCAGACGGACTAGCGGAGCCTACGAGCAGTACTTC | CASRRTSGAYEQYF
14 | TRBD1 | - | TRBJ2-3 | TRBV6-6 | TGTGCCAGCAGTTACGGACAGGGCACAGATACGCAGTATTTT | CASSYGQGTDTQYF
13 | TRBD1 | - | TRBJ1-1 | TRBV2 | TGTGCCAGCAGGACAGGGGTTCACACTGAAGCTTTCTTT | CASRTGVHTEAFF
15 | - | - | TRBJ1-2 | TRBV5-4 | TGTGCCAGCAGCTTCCTGGGACGCCAGGGCTATGGCTACACCTTC | CASSFLGRQGYGYTF
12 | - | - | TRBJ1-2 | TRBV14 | TGTGCCAGCAGCCAAGAAACCTATGGCTACACCTTC | CASSQETYGYTF
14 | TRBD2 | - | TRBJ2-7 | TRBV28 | TGTGCCAGCAGTTTGTCACTTCCGGGGGGTGAGCAGTACTTC | CASSLSLPGGEQYF
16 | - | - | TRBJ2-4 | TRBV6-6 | TGTGCCAGCAGTCGCCAAGGAGCGGGAGCCAAAAACATTCAGTACTTC | CASSRQGAGAKNIQYF
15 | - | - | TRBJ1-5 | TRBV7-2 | TGTGCCAGCAGCTTAAATCGGGGAGGATTTCAGCCCCAGCATTTT | CASSLNRGGFQPQHF
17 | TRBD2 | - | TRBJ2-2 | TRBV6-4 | TGTGCCAGCAGTGACTCTGCACTAGCGGGGGACACCGGGGAGCTGTTTTTT | CASSDSALAGDTGELFF
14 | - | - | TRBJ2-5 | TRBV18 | TGTGCCAGCTCACCAAACTTCCAGGGGGAGACCCAGTACTTC | CASSPNFQGETQYF
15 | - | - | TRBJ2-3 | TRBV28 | TGTGCCAGCAGTTTTGGTGGAGGAGGCACAGATACGCAGTATTTT | CASSFGGGGTDTQYF
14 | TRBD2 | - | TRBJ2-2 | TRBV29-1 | TGCAGCGTTCGGCGCGGGAGGGCGACCGGGGAGCTGTTTTTT | CSVRRGRATGELFF
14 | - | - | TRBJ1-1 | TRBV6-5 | TGTGCCAGCAGTAAACAGGGTGAGGGTACTGAAGCTTTCTTT | CASSKQGEGTEAFF
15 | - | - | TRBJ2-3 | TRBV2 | TGTGCCAGCCAAGCAACGGGGAGTCGTCCAGATACGCAGTATTTT | CASQATGSRPDTQYF
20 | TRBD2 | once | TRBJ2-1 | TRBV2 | TGTGCCAGCAGTGATCCCCTTTTGGAGTCTAGCGGAAACACCTACAATGAGCAGTTCTTC | CASSDPLLESSGNTYNEQFF
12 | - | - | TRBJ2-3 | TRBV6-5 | TGTGCCACCAAGACTATCACAGATACGCAGTATTTT | CATKTITDTQYF
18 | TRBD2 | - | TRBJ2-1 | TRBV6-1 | TGTGCCAGCAGTGAAAGGGTAGGGTCAGGACTAGCGGCCAATGAGCAGTTCTTC | CASSERVGSGLAANEQFF
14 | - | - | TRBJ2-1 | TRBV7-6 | TGTGCCAGCAGCTTAGTCGGAGCCTACAATGAGCAGTTCTTC | CASSLVGAYNEQFF
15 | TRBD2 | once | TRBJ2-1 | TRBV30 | TGTGCCTGGACGACCCGACTAGCGGGAGTGAATGAGCAGTTCTTC | CAWTTRLAGVNEQFF
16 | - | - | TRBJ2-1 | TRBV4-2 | TGTGCCAGCAGCCCCCCCGGGAGCGGCTCCTACAATGAGCAGTTCTTC | CASSPPGSGSYNEQFF
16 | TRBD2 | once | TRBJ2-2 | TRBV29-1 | TGCAGCGTCCGGGGACTAGCGGGAGTAACTACCGGGGAGCTGTTTTTT | CSVRGLAGVTTGELFF
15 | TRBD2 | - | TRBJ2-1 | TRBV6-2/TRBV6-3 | TGTGCCAGCAGCCAGACTAGCGGGGGCTCCAATGAGCAGTTCTTC | CASSQTSGGSNEQFF
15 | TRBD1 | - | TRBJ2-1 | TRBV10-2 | TGCGCCAGCAGTGTGGTCAGGGGGCTCGACAATGAGCAGTTCTTC | CASSVVRGLDNEQFF
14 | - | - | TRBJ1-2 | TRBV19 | TGTGCCAGTAGTATAGAGAGGGGGACCTATGGCTACACCTTC | CASSIERGTYGYTF
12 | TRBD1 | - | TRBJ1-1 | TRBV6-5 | TGTGCCAGCAGTTACGGGACAGGTGAAGCTTTCTTT | CASSYGTGEAFF
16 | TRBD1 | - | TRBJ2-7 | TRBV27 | TGTGCCAGCAGTTTATGGGGACAGGGGACGTTATACGAGCAGTACTTC | CASSLWGQGTLYEQYF
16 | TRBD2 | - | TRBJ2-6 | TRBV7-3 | TGTGCCAGCGCTCTTGGCGCGGGGGCTGGGGCCAACGTCCTGACTTTC | CASALGAGAGANVLTF
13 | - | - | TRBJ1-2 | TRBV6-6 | TGTGCCAGCAGCTCCGGGGCAGGCTATGGCTACACCTTC | CASSSGAGYGYTF
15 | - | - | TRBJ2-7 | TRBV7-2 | TGTGCCAGCAGCTTAGAACCCGCCCGGGGCAACGAGCAGTACTTC | CASSLEPARGNEQYF
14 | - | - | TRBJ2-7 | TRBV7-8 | TGTGCCAGCACGCTACGTCGCGAAAGCTACGAGCAGTACTTC | CASTLRRESYEQYF
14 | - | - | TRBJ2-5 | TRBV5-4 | TGTGCCAGCAGCTGGGGGGGGCGCCAAGAGACCCAGTACTTC | CASSWGGRQETQYF
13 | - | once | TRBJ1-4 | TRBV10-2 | TGCGCCAGCGGCCCGGGGGGGGTCGAAAAACTGTTTTTT | CASGPGGVEKLFF
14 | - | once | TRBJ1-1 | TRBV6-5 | TGTGCCAGCAGCCCATTCGATCCCGGCACTGAAGCTTTCTTT | CASSPFDPGTEAFF
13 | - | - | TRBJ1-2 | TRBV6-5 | TGTGCCAGCAGTTACTCCAGGGGAGGTGGCTACACCTTC | CASSYSRGGGYTF
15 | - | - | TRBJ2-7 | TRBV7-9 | TGTGCCAGCAGCTTACTCGGGGCAGGGCACTACGAGCAGTACTTC | CASSLLGAGHYEQYF
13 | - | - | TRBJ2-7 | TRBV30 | TGTGCCTGGATGACTAAAAATAGCTACGAGCAGTACTTC | CAWMTKNSYEQYF
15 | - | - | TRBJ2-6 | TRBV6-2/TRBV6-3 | TGTGCCAGCAGTCGACAAGGGACTGGGGCCAACGTCCTGACTTTC | CASSRQGTGANVLTF
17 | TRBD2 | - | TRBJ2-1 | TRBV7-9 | TGTGCCAGCAGCTATGGGACTAGCGGGAGGAGTAGCCATGAGCAGTTCTTC | CASSYGTSGRSSHEQFF
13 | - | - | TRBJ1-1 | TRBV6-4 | TGTGCCAGCAGTGTTTATTTGGGCACTGAAGCTTTCTTT | CASSVYLGTEAFF
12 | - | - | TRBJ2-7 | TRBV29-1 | TGCAGCGTTGAGTTGGGAAGGGACGAGCAGTACTTC | CSVELGRDEQYF
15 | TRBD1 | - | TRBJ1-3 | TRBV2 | TGTGCCAGCAGTGGTGACAGGGGGGCTGGAAACACCATATATTTT | CASSGDRGAGNTIYF
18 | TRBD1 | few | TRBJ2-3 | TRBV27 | TGTGCCAGCAGTCCGGGGACAGGTACCCATTTCCGGGCGGATACGCAGTATTTT | CASSPGTGTHFRADTQYF